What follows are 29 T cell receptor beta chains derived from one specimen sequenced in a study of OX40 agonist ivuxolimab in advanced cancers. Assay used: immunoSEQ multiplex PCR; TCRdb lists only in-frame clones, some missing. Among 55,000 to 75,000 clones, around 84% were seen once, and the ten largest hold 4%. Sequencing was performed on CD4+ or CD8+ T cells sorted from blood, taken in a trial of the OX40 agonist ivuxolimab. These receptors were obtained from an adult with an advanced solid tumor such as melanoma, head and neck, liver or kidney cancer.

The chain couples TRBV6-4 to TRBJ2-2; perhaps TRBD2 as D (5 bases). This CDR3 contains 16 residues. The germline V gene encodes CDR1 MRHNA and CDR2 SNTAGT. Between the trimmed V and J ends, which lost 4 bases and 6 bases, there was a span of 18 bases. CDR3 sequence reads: CASSVTVQGSPGELFF. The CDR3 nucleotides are TGTGCCAGCAGTGTTACAGTACAAGGGAGCCCCGGGGAGCTGTTTTTT.

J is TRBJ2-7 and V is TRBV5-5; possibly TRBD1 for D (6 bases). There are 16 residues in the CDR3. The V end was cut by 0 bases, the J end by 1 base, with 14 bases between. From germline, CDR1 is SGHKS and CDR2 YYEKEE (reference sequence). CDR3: CASSLEWRQASYEQYF. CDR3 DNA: TGTGCCAGCAGCTTGGAGTGGAGACAGGCTTCCTACGAGCAGTACTTC.

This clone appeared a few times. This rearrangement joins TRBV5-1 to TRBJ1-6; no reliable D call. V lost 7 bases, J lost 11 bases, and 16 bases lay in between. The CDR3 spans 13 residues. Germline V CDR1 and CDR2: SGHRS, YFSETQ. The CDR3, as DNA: TGCGCCAGCCGAGAAACATCCGAGGCACCCCTCCACTTT. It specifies CASRETSEAPLHF.

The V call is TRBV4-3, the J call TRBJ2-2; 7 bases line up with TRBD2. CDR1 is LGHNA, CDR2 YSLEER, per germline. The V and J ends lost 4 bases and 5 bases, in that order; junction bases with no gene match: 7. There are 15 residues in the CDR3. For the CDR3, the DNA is TGCGCCAGCAGCCGAGCGAGCGGGGTTACCGGGGAGCTGTTTTTT. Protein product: CASSRASGVTGELFF.

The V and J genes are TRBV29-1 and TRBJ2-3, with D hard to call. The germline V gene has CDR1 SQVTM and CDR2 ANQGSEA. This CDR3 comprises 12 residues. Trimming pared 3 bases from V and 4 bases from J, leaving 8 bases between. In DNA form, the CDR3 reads TGCAGCGTTGAGGTCGACTCAGATACGCAGTATTTT. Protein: CSVEVDSDTQYF.

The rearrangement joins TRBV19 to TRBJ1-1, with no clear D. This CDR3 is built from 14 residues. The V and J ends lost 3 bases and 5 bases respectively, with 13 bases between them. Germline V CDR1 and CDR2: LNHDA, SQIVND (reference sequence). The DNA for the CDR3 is TGTGCCAGTAGTATCTTGGCGGATCCGACTGAAGCTTTCTTT. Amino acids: CASSILADPTEAFF.

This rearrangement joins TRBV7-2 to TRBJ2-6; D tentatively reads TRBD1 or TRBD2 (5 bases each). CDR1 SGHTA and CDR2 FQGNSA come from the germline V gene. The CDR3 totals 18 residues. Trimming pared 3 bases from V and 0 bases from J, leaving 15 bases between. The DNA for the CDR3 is TGTGCCAGCAGCTTTCAGGGAGCCCTATTCTCTGGGGCCAACGTCCTGACTTTC. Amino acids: CASSFQGALFSGANVLTF.

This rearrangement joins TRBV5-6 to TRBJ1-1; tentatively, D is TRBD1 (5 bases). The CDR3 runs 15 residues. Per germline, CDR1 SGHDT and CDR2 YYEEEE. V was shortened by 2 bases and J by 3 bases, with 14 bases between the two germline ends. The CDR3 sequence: CASSFRGTRDTEAFF. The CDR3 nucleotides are TGTGCCAGCAGCTTTCGTGGGACCCGGGACACTGAAGCTTTCTTT.

In DNA form, the CDR3 reads TGTGCCAGCAGCCCGTTAGGATGGTCCTACGAGCAGTACTTC. Protein: CASSPLGWSYEQYF. This rearrangement joins TRBV11-1 to TRBJ2-7, with D hard to call. Per the germline V gene, CDR1 is SGHAT and CDR2 is FQDESV (reference sequence). V was trimmed by 5 bases and J by 1 base, leaving 12 bases between them. The CDR3 sequence is 14 residues long.

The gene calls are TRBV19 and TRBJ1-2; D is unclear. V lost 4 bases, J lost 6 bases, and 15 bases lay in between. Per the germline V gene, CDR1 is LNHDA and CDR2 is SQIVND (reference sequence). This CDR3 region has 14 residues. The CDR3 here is CASSTGGFRDGYTF. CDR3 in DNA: TGTGCCAGTAGTACAGGAGGGTTCCGGGATGGCTACACCTTC.

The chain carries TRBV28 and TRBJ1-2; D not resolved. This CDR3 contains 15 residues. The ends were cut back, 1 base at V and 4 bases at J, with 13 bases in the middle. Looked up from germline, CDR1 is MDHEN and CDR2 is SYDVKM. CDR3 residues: CASSLSSWQVYGYTF. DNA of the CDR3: TGTGCCAGCAGTTTATCCTCATGGCAGGTCTATGGCTACACCTTC.

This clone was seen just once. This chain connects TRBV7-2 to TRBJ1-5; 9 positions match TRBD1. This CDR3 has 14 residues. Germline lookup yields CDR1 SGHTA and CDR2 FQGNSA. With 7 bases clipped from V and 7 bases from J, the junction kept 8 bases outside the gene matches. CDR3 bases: TGTGCCAGCAACAACAGGGGGCAAGGCCAGCCCCAGCATTTT. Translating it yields CASNNRGQGQPQHF.

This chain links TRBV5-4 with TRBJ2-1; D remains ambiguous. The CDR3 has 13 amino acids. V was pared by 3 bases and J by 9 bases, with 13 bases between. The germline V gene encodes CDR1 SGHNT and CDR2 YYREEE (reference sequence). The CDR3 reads CASSSSRVLEQFF. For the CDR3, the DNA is TGTGCCAGCAGCTCCTCTAGGGTCCTTGAGCAGTTCTTC.

The CDR3 loop reads CASSVGIAGGQETQYF. The CDR3 DNA is TGTGCCAGCAGCGTAGGGATAGCGGGAGGGCAAGAGACCCAGTACTTC. The chain combines TRBV9 with TRBJ2-5; the match to TRBD2 covers 11 bases. The CDR3 length is 16 residues. V shed 0 bases, J shed 2 bases, and the junction held 3 bases outside the gene matches. The germline gives CDR1 SGDLS, CDR2 YYNGEE. Together with reference TRBV9 and TRBJ2-5, the CDR3 gives the full variable domain: DSGVTQTPKHLITATGQRVTLRCSPRSGDLSVYWYQQSLDQGLQFLIQYYNGEERAKGNILERFSAQQFPDLHSELNLSSLELGDSALYFCASSVGIAGGQETQYFGPGTRLLVL.

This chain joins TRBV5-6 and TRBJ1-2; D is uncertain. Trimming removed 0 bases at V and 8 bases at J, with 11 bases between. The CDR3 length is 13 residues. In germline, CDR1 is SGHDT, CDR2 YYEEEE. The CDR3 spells CASSLVIVGGYTF. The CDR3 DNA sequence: TGTGCCAGCAGCTTGGTGATCGTTGGGGGCTACACCTTC. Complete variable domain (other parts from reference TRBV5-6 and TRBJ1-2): DAGVTQSPTHLIKTRGQQVTLRCSPKSGHDTVSWYQQALGQGPQFIFQYYEEEERQRGNFPDRFSGHQFPNYSSELNVNALLLGDSALYLCASSLVIVGGYTFGSGTRLTVV.

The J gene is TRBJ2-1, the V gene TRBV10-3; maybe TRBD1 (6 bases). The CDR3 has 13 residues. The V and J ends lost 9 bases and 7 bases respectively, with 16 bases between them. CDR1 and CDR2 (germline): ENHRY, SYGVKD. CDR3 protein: CAIGQRWGNEQFF. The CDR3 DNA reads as TGTGCCATTGGACAGCGGTGGGGGAATGAGCAGTTCTTC.

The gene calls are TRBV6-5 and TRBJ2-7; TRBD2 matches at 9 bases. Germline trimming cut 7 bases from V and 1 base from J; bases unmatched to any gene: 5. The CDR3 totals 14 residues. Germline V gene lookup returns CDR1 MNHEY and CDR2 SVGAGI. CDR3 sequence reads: CASKAGGRSYEQYF. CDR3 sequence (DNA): TGTGCCAGCAAAGCGGGGGGCCGATCCTACGAGCAGTACTTC.

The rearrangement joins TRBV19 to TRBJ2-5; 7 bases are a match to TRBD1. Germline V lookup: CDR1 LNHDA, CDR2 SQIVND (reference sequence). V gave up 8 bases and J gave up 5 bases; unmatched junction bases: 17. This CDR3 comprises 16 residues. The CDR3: CASSPDRAGGWETQYF. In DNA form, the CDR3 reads TGTGCCAGTTCGCCCGACAGGGCAGGAGGATGGGAGACCCAGTACTTC.

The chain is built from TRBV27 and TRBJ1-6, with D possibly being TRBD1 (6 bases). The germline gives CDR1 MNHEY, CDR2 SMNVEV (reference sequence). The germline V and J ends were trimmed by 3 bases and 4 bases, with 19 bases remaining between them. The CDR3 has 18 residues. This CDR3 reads CASSLRTASLIYNSPLHF. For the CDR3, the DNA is TGTGCCAGCAGTTTGCGGACAGCCTCTCTCATTTATAATTCACCCCTCCACTTT.

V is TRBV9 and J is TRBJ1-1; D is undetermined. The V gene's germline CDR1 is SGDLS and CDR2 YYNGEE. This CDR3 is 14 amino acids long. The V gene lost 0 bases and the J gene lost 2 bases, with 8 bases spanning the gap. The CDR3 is CASSVVPDNTEAFF. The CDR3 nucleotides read TGTGCCAGCAGCGTAGTGCCGGACAACACTGAAGCTTTCTTT. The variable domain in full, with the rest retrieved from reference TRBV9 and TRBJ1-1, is DSGVTQTPKHLITATGQRVTLRCSPRSGDLSVYWYQQSLDQGLQFLIQYYNGEERAKGNILERFSAQQFPDLHSELNLSSLELGDSALYFCASSVVPDNTEAFFGQGTRLTVV.

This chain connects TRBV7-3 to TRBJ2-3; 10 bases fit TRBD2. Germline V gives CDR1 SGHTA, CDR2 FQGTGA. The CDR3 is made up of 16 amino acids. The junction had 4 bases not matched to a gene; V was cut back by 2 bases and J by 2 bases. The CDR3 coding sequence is TGTGCCAGCAGCTTAGCTAGCGGGGGCCCCACAGATACGCAGTATTTT. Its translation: CASSLASGGPTDTQYF.

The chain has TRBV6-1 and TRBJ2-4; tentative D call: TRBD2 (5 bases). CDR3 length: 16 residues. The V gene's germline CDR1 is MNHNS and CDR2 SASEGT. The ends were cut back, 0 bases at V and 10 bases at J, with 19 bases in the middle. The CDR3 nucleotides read TGTGCCAGCAGTGAAGCCCCCGGACTGTCTCAACCGATTCAGTACTTC. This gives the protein CASSEAPGLSQPIQYF.

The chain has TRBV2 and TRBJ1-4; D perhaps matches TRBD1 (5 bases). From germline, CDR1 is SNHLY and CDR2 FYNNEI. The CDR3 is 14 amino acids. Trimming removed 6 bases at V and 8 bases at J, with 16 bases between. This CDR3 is CASRRQISREKLFF. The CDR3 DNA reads TGTGCCAGCAGGAGACAGATCTCTAGAGAAAAACTGTTTTTT.

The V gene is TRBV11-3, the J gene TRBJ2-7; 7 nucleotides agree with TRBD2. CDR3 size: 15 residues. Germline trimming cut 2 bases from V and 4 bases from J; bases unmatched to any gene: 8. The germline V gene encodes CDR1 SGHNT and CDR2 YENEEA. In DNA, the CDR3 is TGTGCCAGCAGCTTAAGGGCAGAGGGAGGGTACGAGCAGTACTTC. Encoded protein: CASSLRAEGGYEQYF. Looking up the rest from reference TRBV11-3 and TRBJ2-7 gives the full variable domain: EAGVVQSPRYKIIEKKQPVAFWCNPISGHNTLYWYLQNLGQGPELLIRYENEEAVDDSQLPKDRFSAERLKGVDSTLKIQPAELGDSAVYLCASSLRAEGGYEQYFGPGTRLTVT.

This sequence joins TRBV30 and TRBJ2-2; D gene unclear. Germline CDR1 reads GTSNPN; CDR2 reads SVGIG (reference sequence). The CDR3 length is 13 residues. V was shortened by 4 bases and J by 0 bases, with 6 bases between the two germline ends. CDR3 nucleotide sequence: TGTGCCTGGAACAGCGCGAACACCGGGGAGCTGTTTTTT. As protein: CAWNSANTGELFF.

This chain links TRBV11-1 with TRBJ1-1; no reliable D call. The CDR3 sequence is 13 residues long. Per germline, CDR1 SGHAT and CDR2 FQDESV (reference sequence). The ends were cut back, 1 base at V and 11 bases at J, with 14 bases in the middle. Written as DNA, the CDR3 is TGTGCCAGCAGCTTAGAAGGTGATCAAGGGGCTTTCTTT. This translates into CASSLEGDQGAFF.

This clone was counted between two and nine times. The CDR3 nucleotides read TGTGCCAGCGCCGGGGCCTACGAGCAGTACTTC. Its protein is CASAGAYEQYF. The rearrangement links TRBV6-5 to TRBJ2-7; possible D gene TRBD2, 5 bases. Trimming pared 8 bases from V and 2 bases from J, leaving 7 bases between. Germline CDR1 is MNHEY and CDR2 is SVGAGI. The CDR3 is 11 residues long.

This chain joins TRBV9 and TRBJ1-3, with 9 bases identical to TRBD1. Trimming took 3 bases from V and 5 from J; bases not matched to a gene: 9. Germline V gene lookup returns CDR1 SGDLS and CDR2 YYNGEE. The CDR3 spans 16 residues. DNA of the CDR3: TGTGCCAGCAGCGCCGACAGGGGGGTAGGGAGAAACACCATATATTTT. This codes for CASSADRGVGRNTIYF.

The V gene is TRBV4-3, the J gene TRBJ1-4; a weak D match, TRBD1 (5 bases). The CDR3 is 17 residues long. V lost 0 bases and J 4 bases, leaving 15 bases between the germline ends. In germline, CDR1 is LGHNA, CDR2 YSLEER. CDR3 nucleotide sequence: TGCGCCAGCAGCCAAGAATCCCCGGGACGGGGTAATGAAAAACTGTTTTTT. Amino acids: CASSQESPGRGNEKLFF.